The 7 T cell receptor beta chains listed next were all sequenced from one sample in a study of T cell repertoires in cytomegalovirus infection. TCRdb ran MiXCR on the reads and lists one entry per CDR3 protein. The table has approximately 110,000 distinct CDR3 sequences, around 9.1% seen once. Their target antigens are unknown. The sequencing sample was made of PBMCs, sequenced either directly or after in vitro stimulation (not recorded which). The receptors here all came from a human donor in good health (CMV status not recorded). Some clones in this sample may be carry-over from other donors' samples.

In its sample, this clonotype was seen a few times. The chain recombines TRBV15 with TRBJ1-6, with 9 bases matching TRBD1. The V gene's germline CDR1 is LNHNV and CDR2 YYDKDF (reference sequence). The length of the CDR3 is 17 residues. V lost 5 bases to trimming and J lost 6 bases; unmatched junction nucleotides: 11. CDR3 nucleotides: TGTGCCACCAGCCCTCCCCGACAGGGGGGTAGTAATTCACCCCTCCACTTT. Amino acids: CATSPPRQGGSNSPLHF.

This clonotype was seen a few times. This chain connects TRBV20-1 to TRBJ1-1; 9 bases align to TRBD1. Trimming at V came to 5 bases and at J to 8 bases, leaving 9 bases not matched to a gene. Looked up from germline, CDR1 is DFQATT and CDR2 is SNEGSKA (reference sequence). The CDR3 is 13 amino acids. CDR3 nucleotides: TGCAGTGCTTGGACAGGGGACGGAATCGAAGCTTTCTTT. Its protein product is CSAWTGDGIEAFF.

In its sample, this clonotype was seen a few times. The chain uses TRBV4-1 and TRBJ1-1; D remains unclear. The CDR3 length is 14 residues. CDR1 MGHRA and CDR2 YSYEKL come from the germline V gene. Trimming stripped 4 bases from V and 4 bases from J, with 13 bases between. The CDR3 here is CASSPLGPATEAFF. The CDR3 DNA reads as TGCGCCAGCAGCCCCCTTGGGCCTGCCACTGAAGCTTTCTTT.

This clonotype was observed at least ten times. This sequence joins TRBV7-2 and TRBJ2-3; no clear D. V was cut by 4 bases and J by 0 bases, with 8 bases left in between. Germline V gene sequence: CDR1 SGHTA, CDR2 FQGNSA. CDR3 length: 14 amino acids. This CDR3 reads CASSSRRSTDTQYF. The CDR3 bases are TGTGCCAGCAGCTCAAGACGGAGCACAGATACGCAGTATTTT.

This clonotype was counted many times. This CDR3 is CASSLVGLMNTEAFF. The CDR3 DNA reads as TGTGCCAGCAGCTTAGTAGGATTAATGAACACTGAAGCTTTCTTT. The rearrangement uses TRBV11-2 and TRBJ1-1; D gene ambiguous. The CDR3 is 15 amino acids. Germline V gives CDR1 SGHAT, CDR2 FQNNGV. The germline V and J ends were trimmed by 1 base and 0 bases, with 9 bases remaining between them.

This sequence joins TRBV7-9 and TRBJ2-7; no firm D call. With 5 bases removed from V and 7 bases from J, the gap between germline ends came to 21 bases. The CDR3 covers 15 residues. Germline assignment: CDR1 SEHNR and CDR2 FQNEAQ (reference sequence). The CDR3, as DNA: TGTGCCAGCAGCCCGCCGCCAGGCCTGGTGGGGGAGCAGTACGTC. Translated: CASSPPPGLVGEQYV.

The table lists this clonotype with many counts. The V and J genes are TRBV7-2 and TRBJ1-2; D not certain. This CDR3 spans 17 amino acids. The germline V gene has CDR1 SGHTA and CDR2 FQGNSA. Trimming left V 5 bases short and J 5 bases short, with 24 bases between. CDR3 in amino acids: CASSTPPGSGGLYGYTF. The CDR3 bases are TGTGCCAGCAGCACACCCCCGGGGAGCGGCGGTCTATATGGCTACACCTTC.